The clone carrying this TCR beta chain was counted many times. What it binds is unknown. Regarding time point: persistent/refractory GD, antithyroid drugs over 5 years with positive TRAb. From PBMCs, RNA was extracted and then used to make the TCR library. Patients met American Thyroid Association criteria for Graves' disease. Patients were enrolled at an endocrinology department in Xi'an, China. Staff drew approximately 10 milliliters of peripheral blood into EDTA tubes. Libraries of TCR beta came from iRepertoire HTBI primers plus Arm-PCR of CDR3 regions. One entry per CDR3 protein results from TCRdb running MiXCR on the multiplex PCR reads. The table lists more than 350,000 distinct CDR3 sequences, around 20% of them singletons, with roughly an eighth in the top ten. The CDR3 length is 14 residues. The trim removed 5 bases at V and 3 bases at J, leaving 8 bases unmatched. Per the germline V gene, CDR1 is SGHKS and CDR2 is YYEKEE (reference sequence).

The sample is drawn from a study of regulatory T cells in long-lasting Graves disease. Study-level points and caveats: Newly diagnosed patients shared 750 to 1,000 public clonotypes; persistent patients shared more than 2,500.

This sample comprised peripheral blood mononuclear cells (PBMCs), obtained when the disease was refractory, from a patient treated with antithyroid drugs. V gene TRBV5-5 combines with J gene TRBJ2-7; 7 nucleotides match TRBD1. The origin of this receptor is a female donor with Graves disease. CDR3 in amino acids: CASRYKTGIYEQYF. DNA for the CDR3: TGTGCCAGCAGGTACAAGACAGGGATCTACGAGCAGTACTTC.